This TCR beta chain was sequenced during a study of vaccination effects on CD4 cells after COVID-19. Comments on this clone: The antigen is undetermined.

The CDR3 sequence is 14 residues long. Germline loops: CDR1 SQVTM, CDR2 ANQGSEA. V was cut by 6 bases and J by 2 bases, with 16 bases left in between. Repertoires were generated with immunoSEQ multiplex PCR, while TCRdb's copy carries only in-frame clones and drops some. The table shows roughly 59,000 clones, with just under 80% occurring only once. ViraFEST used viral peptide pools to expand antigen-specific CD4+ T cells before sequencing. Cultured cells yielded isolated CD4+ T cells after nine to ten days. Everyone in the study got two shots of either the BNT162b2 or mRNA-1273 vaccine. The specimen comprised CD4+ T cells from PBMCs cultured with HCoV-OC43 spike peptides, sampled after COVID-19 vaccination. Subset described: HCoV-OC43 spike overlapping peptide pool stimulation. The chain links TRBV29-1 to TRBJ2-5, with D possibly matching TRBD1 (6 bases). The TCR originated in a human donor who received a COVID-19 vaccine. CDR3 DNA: TGCAGCGTACTCCCGGGACAACCACAAGAGACCCAGTACTTC. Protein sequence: CSVLPGQPQETQYF. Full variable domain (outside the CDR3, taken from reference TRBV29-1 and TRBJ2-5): SAVISQKPSRDICQRGTSLTIQCQVDSQVTMMFWYRQQPGQSLTLIATANQGSEATYESGFVIDKFPISRPNLTFSTLTVSNMSPEDSSIYLCSVLPGQPQETQYFGPGTRLLVL.